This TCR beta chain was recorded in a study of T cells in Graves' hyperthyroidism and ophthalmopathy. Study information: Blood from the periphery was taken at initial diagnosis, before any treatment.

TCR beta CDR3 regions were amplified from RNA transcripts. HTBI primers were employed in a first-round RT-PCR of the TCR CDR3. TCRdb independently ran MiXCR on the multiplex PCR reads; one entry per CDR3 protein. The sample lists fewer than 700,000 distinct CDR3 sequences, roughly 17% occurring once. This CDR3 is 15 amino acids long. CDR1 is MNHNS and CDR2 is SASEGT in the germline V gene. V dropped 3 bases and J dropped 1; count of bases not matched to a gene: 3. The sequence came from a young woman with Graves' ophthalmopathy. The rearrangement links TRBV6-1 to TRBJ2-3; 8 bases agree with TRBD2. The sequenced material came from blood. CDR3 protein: CASSEGGGRTDTQYF. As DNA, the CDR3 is TGTGCCAGCAGTGAGGGCGGGGGGCGCACAGATACGCAGTATTTT.